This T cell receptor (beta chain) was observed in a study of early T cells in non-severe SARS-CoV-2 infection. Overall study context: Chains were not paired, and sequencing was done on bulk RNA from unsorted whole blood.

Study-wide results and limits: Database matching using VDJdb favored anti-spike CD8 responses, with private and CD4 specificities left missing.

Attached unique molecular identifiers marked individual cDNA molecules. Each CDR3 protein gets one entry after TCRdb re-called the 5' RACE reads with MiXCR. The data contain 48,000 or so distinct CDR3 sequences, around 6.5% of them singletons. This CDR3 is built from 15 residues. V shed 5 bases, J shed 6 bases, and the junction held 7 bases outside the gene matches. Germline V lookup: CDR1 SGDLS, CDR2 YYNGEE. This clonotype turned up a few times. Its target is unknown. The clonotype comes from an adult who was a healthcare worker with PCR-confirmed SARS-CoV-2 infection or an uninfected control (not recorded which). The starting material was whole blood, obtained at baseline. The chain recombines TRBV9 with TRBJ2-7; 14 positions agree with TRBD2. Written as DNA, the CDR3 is TGTGCCAGCAGTTTCCTCGGGACTAGCGGGAGCGAGCAGTACTTC. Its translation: CASSFLGTSGSEQYF.